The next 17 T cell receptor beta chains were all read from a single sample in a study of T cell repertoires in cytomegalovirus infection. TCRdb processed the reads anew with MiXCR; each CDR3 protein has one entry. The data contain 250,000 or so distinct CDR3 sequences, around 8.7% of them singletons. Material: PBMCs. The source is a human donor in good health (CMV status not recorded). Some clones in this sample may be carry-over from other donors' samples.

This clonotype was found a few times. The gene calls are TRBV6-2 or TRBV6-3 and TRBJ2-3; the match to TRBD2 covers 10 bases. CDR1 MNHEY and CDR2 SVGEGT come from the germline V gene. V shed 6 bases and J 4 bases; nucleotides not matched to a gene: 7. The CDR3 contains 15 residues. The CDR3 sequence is CASRQREGFADTQYF. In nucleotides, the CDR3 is TGTGCCAGCAGGCAGCGGGAGGGCTTCGCAGATACGCAGTATTTT.

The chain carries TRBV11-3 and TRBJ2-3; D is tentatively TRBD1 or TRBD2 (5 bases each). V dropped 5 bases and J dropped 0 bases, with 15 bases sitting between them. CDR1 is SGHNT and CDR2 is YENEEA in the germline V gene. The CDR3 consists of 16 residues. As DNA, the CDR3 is TGTGCCAGCAGCACCGGGACGCTTGGTAGCACAGATACGCAGTATTTT. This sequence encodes CASSTGTLGSTDTQYF.

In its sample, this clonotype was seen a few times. This chain's CDR3 is CASSDRGEETQYF. The CDR3 DNA reads TGTGCCAGCAGTGACAGGGGGGAAGAGACCCAGTACTTC. The V call is TRBV2, the J call TRBJ2-5, with D perhaps matching TRBD1 (7 bases). This CDR3 comprises 13 residues. The germline V gene encodes CDR1 SNHLY and CDR2 FYNNEI. With 3 bases removed from V and 3 bases from J, the gap between germline ends came to 8 bases.

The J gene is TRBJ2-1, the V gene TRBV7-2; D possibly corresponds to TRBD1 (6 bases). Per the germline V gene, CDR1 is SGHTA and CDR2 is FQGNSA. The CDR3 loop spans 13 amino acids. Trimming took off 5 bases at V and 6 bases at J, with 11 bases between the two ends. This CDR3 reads CASSVGHRNEQFF. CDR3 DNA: TGTGCCAGCAGCGTGGGACACCGCAATGAGCAGTTCTTC.

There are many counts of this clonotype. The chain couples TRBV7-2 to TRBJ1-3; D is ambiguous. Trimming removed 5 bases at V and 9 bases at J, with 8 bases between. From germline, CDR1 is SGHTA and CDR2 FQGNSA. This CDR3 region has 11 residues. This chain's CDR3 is CASSPESTIYF. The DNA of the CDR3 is TGTGCCAGCAGCCCAGAAAGCACCATATATTTT.

CDR3: CSVVGTGVIGELFF. CDR3 in DNA: TGCAGCGTTGTTGGGACAGGGGTAATCGGGGAGCTGTTTTTT. The rearrangement links TRBV29-1 to TRBJ2-2; TRBD1 matches 10 bases. Germline V gene data show CDR1 as SQVTM and CDR2 as ANQGSEA. This CDR3 is built from 14 residues. The J segment lost 7 bases and the V segment lost 4 bases, leaving 6 bases of the junction unmatched.

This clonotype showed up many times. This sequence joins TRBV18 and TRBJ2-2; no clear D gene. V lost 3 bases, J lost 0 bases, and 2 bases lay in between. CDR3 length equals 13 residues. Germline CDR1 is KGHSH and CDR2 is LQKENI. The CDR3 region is CASSPPNTGELFF. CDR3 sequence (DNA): TGTGCCAGCTCACCCCCGAACACCGGGGAGCTGTTTTTT.

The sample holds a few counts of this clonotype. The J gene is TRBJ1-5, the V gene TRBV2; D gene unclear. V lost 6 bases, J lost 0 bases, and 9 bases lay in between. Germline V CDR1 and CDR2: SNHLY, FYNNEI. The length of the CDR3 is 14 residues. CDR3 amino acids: CASREAVSNQPQHF. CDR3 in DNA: TGTGCCAGCAGAGAGGCGGTTAGCAATCAGCCCCAGCATTTT. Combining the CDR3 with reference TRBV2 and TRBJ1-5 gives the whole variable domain EPEVTQTPSHQVTQMGQEVILRCVPISNHLYFYWYRQILGQKVEFLVSFYNNEISEKSEIFDDQFSVERPDGSNFTLKIRSTKLEDSAMYFCASREAVSNQPQHFGDGTRLSIL.

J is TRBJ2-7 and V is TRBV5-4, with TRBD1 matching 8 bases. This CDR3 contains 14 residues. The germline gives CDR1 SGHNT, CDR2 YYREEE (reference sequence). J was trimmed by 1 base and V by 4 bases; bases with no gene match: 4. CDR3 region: CASSVDRVSYEQYF. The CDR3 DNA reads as TGTGCCAGCAGCGTGGACAGGGTTTCCTACGAGCAGTACTTC.

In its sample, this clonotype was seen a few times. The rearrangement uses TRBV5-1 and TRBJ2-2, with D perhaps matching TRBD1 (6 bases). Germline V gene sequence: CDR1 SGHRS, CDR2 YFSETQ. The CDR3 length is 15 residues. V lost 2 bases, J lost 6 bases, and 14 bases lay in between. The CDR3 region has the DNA TGCGCCAGCAGCTTTTCGGCAGGGGCGTCCGGGGAGCTGTTTTTT. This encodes CASSFSAGASGELFF.

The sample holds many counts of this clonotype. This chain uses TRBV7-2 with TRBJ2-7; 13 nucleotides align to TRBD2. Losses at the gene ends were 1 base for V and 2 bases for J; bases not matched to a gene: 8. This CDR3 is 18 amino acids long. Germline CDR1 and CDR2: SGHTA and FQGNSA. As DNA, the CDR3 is TGTGCCAGCAGCTTAGTGGGACTAGCGGGGCTCGGTGCCTACGAGCAGTACTTC. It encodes CASSLVGLAGLGAYEQYF.

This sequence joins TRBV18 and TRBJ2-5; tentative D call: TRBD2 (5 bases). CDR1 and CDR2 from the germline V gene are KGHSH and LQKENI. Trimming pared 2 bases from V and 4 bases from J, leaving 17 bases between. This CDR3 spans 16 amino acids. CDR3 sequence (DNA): TGTGCCAGCTCACCAGTTCGGGCCGGGGATCGAGAGACCCAGTACTTC. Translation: CASSPVRAGDRETQYF.

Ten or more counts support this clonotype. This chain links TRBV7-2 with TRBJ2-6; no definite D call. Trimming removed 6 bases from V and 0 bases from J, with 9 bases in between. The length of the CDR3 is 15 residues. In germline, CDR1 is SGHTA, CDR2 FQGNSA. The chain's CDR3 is CASRSQSSGANVLTF. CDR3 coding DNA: TGTGCCAGCAGATCTCAGAGCTCTGGGGCCAACGTCCTGACTTTC.

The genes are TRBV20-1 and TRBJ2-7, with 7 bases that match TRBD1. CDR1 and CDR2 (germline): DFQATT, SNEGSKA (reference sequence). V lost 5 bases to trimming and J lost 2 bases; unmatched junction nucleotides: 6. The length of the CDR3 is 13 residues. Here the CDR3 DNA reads TGCAGTGCTCACGACAGGGCTGCCTACGAGCAGTACTTC. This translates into CSAHDRAAYEQYF.

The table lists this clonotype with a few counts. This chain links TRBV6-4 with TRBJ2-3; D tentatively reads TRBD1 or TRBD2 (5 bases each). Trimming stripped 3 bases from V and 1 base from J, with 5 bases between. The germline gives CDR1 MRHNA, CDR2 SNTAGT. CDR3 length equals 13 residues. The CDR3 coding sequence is TGTGCCAGCAGTGAGGGGGGCACAGATACGCAGTATTTT. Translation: CASSEGGTDTQYF.

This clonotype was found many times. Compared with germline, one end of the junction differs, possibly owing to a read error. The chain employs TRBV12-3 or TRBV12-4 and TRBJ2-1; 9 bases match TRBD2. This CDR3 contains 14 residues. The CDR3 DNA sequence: TGTGCCAGCAGTTTAGATACCCTAGCGGGGCCCCTCACTTTC. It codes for CASSLDTLAGPLTF.

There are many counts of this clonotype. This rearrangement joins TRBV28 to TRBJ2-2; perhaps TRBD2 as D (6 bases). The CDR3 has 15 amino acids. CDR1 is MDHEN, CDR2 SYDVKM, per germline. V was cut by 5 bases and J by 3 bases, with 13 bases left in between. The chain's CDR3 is CASSLPGSHTGELFF. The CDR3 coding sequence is TGTGCCAGCAGTCTCCCCGGGAGCCACACCGGGGAGCTGTTTTTT.